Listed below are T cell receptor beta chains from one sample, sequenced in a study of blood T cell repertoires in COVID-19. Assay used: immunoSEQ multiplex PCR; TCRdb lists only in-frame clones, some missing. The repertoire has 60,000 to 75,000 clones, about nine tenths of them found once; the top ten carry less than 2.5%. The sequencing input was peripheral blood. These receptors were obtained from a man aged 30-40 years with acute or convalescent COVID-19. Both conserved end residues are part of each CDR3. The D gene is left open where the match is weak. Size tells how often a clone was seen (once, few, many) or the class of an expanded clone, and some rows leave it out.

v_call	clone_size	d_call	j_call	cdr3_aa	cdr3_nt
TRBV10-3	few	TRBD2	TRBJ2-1	CAISERGLASNEQFF	TGTGCCATCAGTGAGAGAGGACTAGCATCCAATGAGCAGTTCTTC
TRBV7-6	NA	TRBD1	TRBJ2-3	CASSPLPQGRTDTQYF	TGTGCCAGCAGCCCTCTCCCACAGGGGAGAACAGATACGCAGTATTTT
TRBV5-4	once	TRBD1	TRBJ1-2	CASSSRKLDRAHGYTF	TGTGCCAGCAGCTCCCGAAAACTTGACAGGGCTCATGGCTACACCTTC
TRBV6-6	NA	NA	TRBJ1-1	CASSYSLLVSGAEAFF	TGTGCCAGCAGTTACTCGTTGTTAGTCTCGGGAGCTGAAGCTTTCTTT
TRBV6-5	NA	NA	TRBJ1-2	CASTSTVGSGYTF	TGTGCCAGCACCTCTACTGTCGGGAGTGGCTACACCTTC
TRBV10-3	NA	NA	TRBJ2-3	CAISETAGFTDTQYF	TGTGCCATCAGTGAGACGGCGGGGTTCACAGATACGCAGTATTTT
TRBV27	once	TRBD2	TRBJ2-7	CASSLLAGALPYEQYF	TGTGCCAGCAGTTTACTAGCGGGAGCCCTCCCATACGAGCAGTACTTC
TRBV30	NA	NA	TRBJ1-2	CAWSYGTTGYTF	TGTGCCTGGAGTTACGGGACTACTGGCTACACCTTC
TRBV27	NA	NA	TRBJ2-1	CASSRSGAGSSEQFF	TGTGCCAGCAGTCGATCCGGAGCCGGTTCCAGTGAGCAGTTCTTC
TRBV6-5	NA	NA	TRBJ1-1	CASSRTGNTEAFF	TGTGCCAGCAGTCGAACAGGGAACACTGAAGCTTTCTTT
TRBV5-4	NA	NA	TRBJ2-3	CAHGEGGRPDTQYF	TGTGCCCACGGGGAGGGGGGTCGCCCAGATACGCAGTATTTT
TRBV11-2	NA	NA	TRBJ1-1	CASSLGVGQTNTEAFF	TGTGCCAGCAGCTTAGGGGTGGGGCAGACGAACACTGAAGCTTTCTTT
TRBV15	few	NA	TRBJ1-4	CATSRAGDRNEKLFF	TGTGCCACCAGCAGGGCAGGGGATCGGAATGAAAAACTGTTTTTT
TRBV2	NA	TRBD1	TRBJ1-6	CASSPTGGYNSPLHF	TGTGCCAGCAGTCCGACAGGGGGATATAATTCACCCCTCCACTTT
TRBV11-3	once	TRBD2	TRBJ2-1	CASSETSGVEGNEQFF	TGTGCCAGCAGCGAGACTAGCGGGGTGGAGGGCAATGAGCAGTTCTTC
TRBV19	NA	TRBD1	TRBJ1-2	CASSTSGQTGALF	TGTGCCAGTAGTACATCGGGACAGACAGGGGCCCTCTTC
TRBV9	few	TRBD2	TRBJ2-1	CASSVDPYGGVEQFF	TGTGCCAGCAGCGTAGATCCCTATGGGGGGGTGGAGCAGTTCTTC
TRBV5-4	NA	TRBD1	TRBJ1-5	CASSLGTGKPQHF	TGTGCCAGCAGCTTGGGGACAGGGAAGCCCCAGCATTTT
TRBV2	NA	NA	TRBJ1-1	CASSEYTAEAFF	TGTGCCAGCAGTGAATACACCGCTGAAGCTTTCTTT
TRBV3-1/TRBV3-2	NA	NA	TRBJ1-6	CASSQLTSSPLHF	TGTGCCAGCAGCCAACTCACGAGTTCACCCCTCCACTTT
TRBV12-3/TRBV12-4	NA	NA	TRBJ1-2	CASGTGYGYTF	TGTGCCAGCGGAACAGGGTATGGCTACACCTTC
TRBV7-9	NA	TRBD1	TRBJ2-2	CASSLASSYRGNTGELFF	TGTGCCAGCAGCTTAGCTTCCTCCTACAGGGGAAACACCGGGGAGCTGTTTTTT
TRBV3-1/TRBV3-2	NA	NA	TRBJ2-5	CASSQVQGMETQYF	TGTGCCAGCAGCCAAGTACAGGGTATGGAGACCCAGTACTTC
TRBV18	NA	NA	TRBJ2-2	CASSPYLGDSSYELFF	TGTGCCAGCTCACCGTACCTGGGGGACTCGTCTTATGAGCTGTTTTTT
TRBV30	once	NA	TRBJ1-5	CAWSGEGNQPQHF	TGTGCCTGGAGTGGGGAGGGAAATCAGCCCCAGCATTTT
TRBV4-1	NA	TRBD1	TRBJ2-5	CASSQLGQGIGRETQYF	TGCGCCAGCAGCCAACTGGGACAGGGGATCGGGAGAGAGACCCAGTACTTC
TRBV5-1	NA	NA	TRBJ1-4	CASSLEGGQNNEKLFF	TGCGCCAGCAGCTTGGAAGGAGGTCAGAATAATGAAAAACTGTTTTTT
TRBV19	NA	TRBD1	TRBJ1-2	CASSGTGTELGYGYTF	TGTGCCAGTAGTGGGACCGGGACAGAACTTGGATATGGCTACACCTTC
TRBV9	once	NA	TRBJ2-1	CASSVGGRSDNEQFF	TGTGCCAGCAGCGTAGGAGGGAGAAGCGACAATGAGCAGTTCTTC